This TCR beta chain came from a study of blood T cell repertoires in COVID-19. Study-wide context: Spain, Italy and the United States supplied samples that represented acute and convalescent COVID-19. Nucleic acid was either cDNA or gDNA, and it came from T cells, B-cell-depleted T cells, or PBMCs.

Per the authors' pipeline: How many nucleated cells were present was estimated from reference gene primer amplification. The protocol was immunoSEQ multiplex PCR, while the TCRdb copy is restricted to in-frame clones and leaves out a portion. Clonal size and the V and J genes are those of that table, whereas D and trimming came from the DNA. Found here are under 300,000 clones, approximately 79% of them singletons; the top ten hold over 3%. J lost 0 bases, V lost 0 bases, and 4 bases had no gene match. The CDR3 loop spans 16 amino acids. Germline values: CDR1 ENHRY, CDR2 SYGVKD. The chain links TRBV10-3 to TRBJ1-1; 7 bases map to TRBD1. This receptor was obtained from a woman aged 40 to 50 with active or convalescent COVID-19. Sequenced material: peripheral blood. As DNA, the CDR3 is TGTGCCATCAGTGAGTCGCCGGGACAGATGAACACTGAAGCTTTCTTT. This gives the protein CAISESPGQMNTEAFF.